This T cell receptor beta chain was retrieved from a study of CD8 T cells in ankylosing spondylitis. Study results and limitations: In peripheral blood, disease-linked CD8+ clones occurred at relatively low frequencies. A motif in TCR beta, a set of 8 or 9 highly homologous variants, appeared characteristic of ankylosing spondylitis blood. Significantly higher representation of disease-linked clones was reported for matched ankylosing spondylitis synovial fluid.

This clonotype was recorded at least ten times. Its specificity is not known. Germline values: CDR1 KGHSH, CDR2 LQKENI. Unmatched junction bases numbered 9, after V lost 1 base and J lost 3 bases. The CDR3 sequence is 16 residues long. Quantitative molecular-barcoded 5'-RACE generated the TCR beta libraries. TCRdb reanalysed the 5' RACE reads using MiXCR and keeps one entry per CDR3 protein. The sample consists of about 210,000 distinct CDR3 sequences, 7.5% to 9.5% of them appearing once. This sequence joins TRBV18 and TRBJ2-7; TRBD1 aligns across 7 bases. The TCR sequence derives from a female donor with ankylosing spondylitis or in good health (not recorded which). The sequenced sample was blood, either unsorted or a sorted T cell fraction (not recorded which). The CDR3 region has the DNA TGTGCCAGCTCACCACTGGCACAGGGGCCCTTCTACGAGCAGTACTTC. Its translation is CASSPLAQGPFYEQYF.